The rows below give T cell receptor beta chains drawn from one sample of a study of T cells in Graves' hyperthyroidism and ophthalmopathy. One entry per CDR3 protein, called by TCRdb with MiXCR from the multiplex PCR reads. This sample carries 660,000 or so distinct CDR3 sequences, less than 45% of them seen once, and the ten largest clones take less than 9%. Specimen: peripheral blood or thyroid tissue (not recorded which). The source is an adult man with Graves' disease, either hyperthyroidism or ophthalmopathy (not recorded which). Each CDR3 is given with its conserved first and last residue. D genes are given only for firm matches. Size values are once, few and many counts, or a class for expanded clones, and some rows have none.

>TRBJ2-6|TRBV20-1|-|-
CGPPQDVAAGANVLTF
TGCGGCCCTCCACAGGACGTAGCGGCTGGGGCCAACGTCCTGACTTTC
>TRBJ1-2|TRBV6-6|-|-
CASSGFNYGYTF
TGTGCCAGCAGTGGATTCAACTATGGCTACACCTTC
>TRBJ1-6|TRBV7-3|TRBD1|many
CASSQPGTADSPLHF
TGTGCCAGCAGCCAACCCGGGACAGCAGATTCACCCCTCCACTTT
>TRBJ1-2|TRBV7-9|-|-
CASSLTAGVRDYTF
TGTGCCAGCAGCTTAACGGCCGGGGTAAGGGACTACACCTTC
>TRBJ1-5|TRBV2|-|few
CASSQFPGGSNQPQHF
TGTGCCAGCAGCCAATTCCCAGGTGGTAGCAATCAGCCCCAGCATTTT
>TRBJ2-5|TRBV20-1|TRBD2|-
CSARWTSAETQYF
TGCAGTGCTCGATGGACTAGCGCAGAGACCCAGTACTTC
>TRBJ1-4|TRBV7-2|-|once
CASSRIRGDEKLFF
TGCGCCAGCAGCCGCATACGGGGCGATGAAAAACTGTTTTTT
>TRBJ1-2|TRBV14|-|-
CASSPAENYGYTF
TGTGCCAGCTCACCAGCAGAAAACTATGGCTACACCTTC
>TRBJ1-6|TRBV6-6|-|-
CASTERGVPSPLHF
TGTGCCAGCACCGAACGTGGGGTTCCATCACCCCTCCACTTT
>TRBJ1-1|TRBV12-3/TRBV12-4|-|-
CASSPRSSTEAFF
TGTGCCAGCAGCCCCCGGTCTAGCACTGAAGCTTTCTTT
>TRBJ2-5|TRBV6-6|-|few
CASSYRVKETQYF
TGTGCCAGCAGTTACCGGGTCAAAGAGACCCAGTACTTC
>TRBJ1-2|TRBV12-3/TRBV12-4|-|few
CASSLGDRLNYGYTF
TGTGCCAGCAGTTTGGGCGACAGACTGAACTATGGCTACACCTTC
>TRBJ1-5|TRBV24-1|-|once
CATSDSTVYQPQHF
TGTGCCACCAGTGATTCGACAGTATATCAGCCCCAGCATTTT
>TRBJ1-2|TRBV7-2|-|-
CASTGDKENYGYTF
TGTGCCAGCACCGGGGACAAGGAGAACTATGGCTACACCTTC
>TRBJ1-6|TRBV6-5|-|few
CASSEALYSPLHF
TGTGCCAGCAGTGAAGCGCTGTATTCACCCCTCCACTTT
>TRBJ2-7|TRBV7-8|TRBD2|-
CASSRGLAGDEQYF
TGTGCCAGCAGCCGGGGACTAGCGGGGGACGAGCAGTACTTC
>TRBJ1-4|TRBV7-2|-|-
CASSSVQATTNEKLFF
TGTGCCAGCAGCAGTGTACAGGCCACAACTAATGAAAAACTGTTTTTT
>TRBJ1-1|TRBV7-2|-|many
CASSPPGSMNTEAFF
TGTGCCAGCAGCCCGCCGGGCAGCATGAACACTGAAGCTTTCTTT
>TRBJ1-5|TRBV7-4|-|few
CASSQGFGSNQPQHF
TGCGCCAGCAGCCAAGGATTCGGTAGCAATCAGCCCCAGCATTTT
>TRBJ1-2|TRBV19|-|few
CASSMPGGRIYGYTF
TGTGCCAGTAGTATGCCTGGGGGAAGGATCTATGGCTACACCTTC
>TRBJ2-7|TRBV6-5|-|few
CASSYDGDEQYF
TGTGCCAGCAGTTACGATGGGGACGAGCAGTACTTC
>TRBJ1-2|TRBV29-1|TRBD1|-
CSVDNPGQGYGYTF
TGCAGCGTGGATAATCCGGGACAGGGCTATGGCTACACCTTC
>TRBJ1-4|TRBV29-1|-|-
CSVGEQGKLFF
TGCAGCGTTGGAGAACAGGGAAAACTGTTTTTT
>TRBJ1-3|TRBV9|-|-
CASSVGPSNTIYF
TGTGCCAGCAGCGTAGGCCCCTCAAACACCATATATTTT
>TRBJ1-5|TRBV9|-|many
CDLCGQGGSNQPQHF
TGTGACCTATGCGGGCAGGGTGGGAGCAATCAGCCCCAGCATTTT
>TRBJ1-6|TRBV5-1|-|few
CASSKTSSYNSPLHF
TGCGCCAGCAGCAAAACGAGCTCCTATAATTCACCCCTCCACTTT
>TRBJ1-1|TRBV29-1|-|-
CSVGLDRLLNTEAFF
TGCAGCGTTGGGTTGGACAGACTATTGAACACTGAAGCTTTCTTT
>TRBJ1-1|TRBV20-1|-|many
CSARSEGNTAFF
TGCAGTGCTAGGTCTGAAGGGAATACAGCTTTCTTT
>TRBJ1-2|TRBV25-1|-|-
CASSLEGHFLANYGYTF
TGTGCCAGCAGTTTAGAGGGGCACTTTTTAGCTAACTATGGCTACACCTTC
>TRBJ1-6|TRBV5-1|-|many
CASSRAGPNSALHF
TGCGCCAGCAGCCGCGCAGGGCCAAATTCAGCCCTCCACTTT
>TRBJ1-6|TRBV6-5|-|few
CASSQGPGDYNSPLHF
TGTGCCAGCAGCCAAGGCCCCGGGGACTATAATTCACCCCTCCACTTT
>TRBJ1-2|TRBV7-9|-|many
CASSQVGYYGYTF
TGTGCCAGCAGCCAGGTCGGGTACTATGGCTACACCTTC
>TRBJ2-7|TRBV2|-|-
CASTSQGYEQYF
TGTGCCAGCACGTCACAGGGATACGAGCAGTACTTC
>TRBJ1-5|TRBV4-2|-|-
CASSQVPRSNQPQHF
TGTGCCAGCAGCCAAGTCCCTAGGAGCAATCAGCCCCAGCATTTT
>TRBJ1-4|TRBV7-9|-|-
CASSPQIGQAATNEKLFF
TGCGCCAGCAGCCCTCAGATCGGGCAAGCTGCAACTAATGAAAAACTGTTTTTT
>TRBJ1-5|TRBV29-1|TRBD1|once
CSVGQGTDQHF
TGCAGCGTGGGGCAGGGGACAGACCAGCATTTT
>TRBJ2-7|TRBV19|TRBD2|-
CASSASGTAVEQYF
TGTGCCAGTAGTGCTAGCGGGACGGCAGTCGAGCAGTACTTC
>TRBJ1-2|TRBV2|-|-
CASSPRPRDANYGYTF
TGTGCCAGCAGTCCTAGGCCCAGGGACGCTAACTATGGCTACACCTTC
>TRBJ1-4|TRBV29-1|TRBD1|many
CSVDLTGTAEKLFF
TGCAGCGTTGACCTCACCGGGACAGCCGAAAAACTGTTTTTT